The clone carrying this TCR beta chain was counted once. The target antigen is unknown. Isolated RNA was reverse transcribed in full, so expressed TCRB transcripts were sequenced. The assay was immunoSEQ multiplex PCR, and TCRdb's table has in-frame clones only and misses some. Here the sample spans 500,000 to 650,000 clones, over 10% being singletons. The sample belongs to a study of beta chain features in type 1 diabetes. About the research overall: Examination spanned around 110 million sorted cells from all samples.

Study-wide results and limits: Shorter TCRB CDR3s, moderately but significantly so, were found in Type 1 diabetes patients in all four CD4+ subsets.

Trimming shortened V by 4 bases and J by 6 bases, and 9 bases separated the two germline ends. The CDR3 covers 12 residues. Germline loops: CDR1 ENHRY, CDR2 SYGVKD. Material: naive CD4+ T cells from blood. The origin of this receptor is a man aged 25-45 years with type 1 diabetes. The V call is TRBV10-3, the J call TRBJ1-2, with D perhaps matching TRBD1 (5 bases). This CDR3 reads CAISAGTDGYTF. The CDR3, as DNA: TGTGCCATCAGTGCTGGGACGGATGGCTACACCTTC.